Measured by frequency, the clone carrying this T cell receptor beta chain is medium-sized. Antigen unknown. The CDR3 contains 14 residues. Per the germline V gene, CDR1 is MNHEY and CDR2 is SMNVEV (reference sequence). This sample is drawn from a study of CD8 T cells in cerebrospinal fluid in Alzheimer's disease. 10X single-cell V(D)J and 5' gene-expression libraries profiled CSF cells. TCRdb re-called the 10x single-cell sequencing reads; every CDR3 protein appears as one record, without DNA. This repertoire comprises around 1,500 distinct CDR3 sequences; its ten largest clones make up roughly 5.2%. Notes on the study in general: EBV-specific clones showed no enrichment in Alzheimer's patients and were not the top expanded clones.

No participant had an acute infectious disease, and all were physically fit. Sample: cerebrospinal fluid. This TCR derives from a human donor with Alzheimer's disease. The chain employs TRBV27 and TRBJ2-2; TCRdb's D call, TRBD1, is unchecked because there is no DNA. The CDR3 sequence: CATRQGPNTGELFF.